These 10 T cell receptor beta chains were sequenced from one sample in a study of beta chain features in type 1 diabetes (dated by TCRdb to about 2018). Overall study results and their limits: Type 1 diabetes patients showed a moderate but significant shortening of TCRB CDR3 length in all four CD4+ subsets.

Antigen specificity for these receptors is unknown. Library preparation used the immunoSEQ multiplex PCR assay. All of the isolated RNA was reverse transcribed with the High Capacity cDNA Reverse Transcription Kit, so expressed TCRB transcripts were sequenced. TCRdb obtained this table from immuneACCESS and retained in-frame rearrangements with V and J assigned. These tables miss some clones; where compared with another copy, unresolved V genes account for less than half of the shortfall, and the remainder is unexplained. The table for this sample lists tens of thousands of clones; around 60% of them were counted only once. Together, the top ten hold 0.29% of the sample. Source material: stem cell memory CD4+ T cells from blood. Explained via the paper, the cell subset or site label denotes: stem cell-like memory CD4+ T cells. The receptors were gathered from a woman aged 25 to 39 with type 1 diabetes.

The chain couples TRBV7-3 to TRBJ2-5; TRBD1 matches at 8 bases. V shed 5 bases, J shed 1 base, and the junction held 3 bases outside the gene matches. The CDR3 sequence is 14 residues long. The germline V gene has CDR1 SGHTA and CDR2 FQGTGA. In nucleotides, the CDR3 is TGTGCCAGCAGCGCGGGGACAGGCCAAGAGACCCAGTACTTC. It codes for CASSAGTGQETQYF. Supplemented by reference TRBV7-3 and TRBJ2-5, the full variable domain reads GAGVSQTPSNKVTEKGKYVELRCDPISGHTALYWYRQSLGQGPEFLIYFQGTGAADDSGLPNDRFFAVRPEGSVSTLKIQRTERGDSAVYLCASSAGTGQETQYFGPGTRLLVL.

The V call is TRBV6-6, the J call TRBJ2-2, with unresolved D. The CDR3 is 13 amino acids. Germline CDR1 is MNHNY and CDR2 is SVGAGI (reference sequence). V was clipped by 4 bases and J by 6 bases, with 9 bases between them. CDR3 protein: CASSSRLPGELFF. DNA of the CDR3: TGTGCCAGCAGTTCTAGACTCCCCGGGGAGCTGTTTTTT.

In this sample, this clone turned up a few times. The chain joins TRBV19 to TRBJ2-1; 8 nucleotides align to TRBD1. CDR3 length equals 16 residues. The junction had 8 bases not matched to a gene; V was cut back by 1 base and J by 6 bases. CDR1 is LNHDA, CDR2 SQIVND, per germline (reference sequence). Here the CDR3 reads CASSIGYRGVFNEQFF. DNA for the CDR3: TGTGCCAGTAGTATAGGTTACAGGGGGGTTTTCAATGAGCAGTTCTTC.

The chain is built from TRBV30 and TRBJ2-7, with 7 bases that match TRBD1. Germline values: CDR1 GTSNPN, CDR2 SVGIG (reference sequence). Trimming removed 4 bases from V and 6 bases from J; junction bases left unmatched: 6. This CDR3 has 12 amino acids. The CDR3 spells CAWNRGNGEQYF. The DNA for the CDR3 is TGTGCCTGGAACAGGGGTAACGGCGAGCAGTACTTC.

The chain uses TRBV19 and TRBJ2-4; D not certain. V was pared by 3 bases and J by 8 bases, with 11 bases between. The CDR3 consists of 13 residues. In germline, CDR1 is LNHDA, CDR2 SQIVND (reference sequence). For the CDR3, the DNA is TGTGCCAGTAGTATGTCTAATTTCGACATTCAGTACTTC. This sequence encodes CASSMSNFDIQYF.

CDR3 nucleotide sequence: TGCGCCAGCAGCCCAACTAGCGGGATCTACAATGAGCAGTTCTTC. Translation: CASSPTSGIYNEQFF. The chain links TRBV5-1 to TRBJ2-1, with 10 bases fitting TRBD2. V dropped 4 bases and J dropped 3; count of bases not matched to a gene: 4. The CDR3 has 15 amino acids. Germline assignment: CDR1 SGHRS and CDR2 YFSETQ.

The CDR3 reads CSVQGAKYTGELFF. The CDR3 DNA sequence: TGCAGCGTCCAGGGGGCGAAGTACACCGGGGAGCTGTTTTTT. The gene calls are TRBV29-1 and TRBJ2-2; 8 bases are shared with TRBD1. V was clipped by 6 bases and J by 3 bases; unmatched bases: 6. The CDR3 has 14 residues. CDR1 is SQVTM and CDR2 is ANQGSEA in the germline V gene.

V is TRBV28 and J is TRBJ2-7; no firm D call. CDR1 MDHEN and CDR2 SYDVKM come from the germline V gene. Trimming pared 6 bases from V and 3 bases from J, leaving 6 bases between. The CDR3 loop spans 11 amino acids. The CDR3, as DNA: TGTGCCAGCAGCTCACACTACGAGCAGTACTTC. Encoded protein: CASSSHYEQYF. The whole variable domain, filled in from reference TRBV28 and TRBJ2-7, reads DVKVTQSSRYLVKRTGEKVFLECVQDMDHENMFWYRQDPGLGLRLIYFSYDVKMKEKGDIPEGYSVSREKKERFSLILESASTNQTSMYLCASSSHYEQYFGPGTRLTVT.

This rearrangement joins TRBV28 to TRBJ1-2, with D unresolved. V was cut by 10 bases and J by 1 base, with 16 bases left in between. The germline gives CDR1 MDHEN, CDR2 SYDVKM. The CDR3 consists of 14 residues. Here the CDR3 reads CATRPGYSNYGYTF. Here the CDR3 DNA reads TGTGCCACCCGACCCGGTTACAGTAACTATGGCTACACCTTC.

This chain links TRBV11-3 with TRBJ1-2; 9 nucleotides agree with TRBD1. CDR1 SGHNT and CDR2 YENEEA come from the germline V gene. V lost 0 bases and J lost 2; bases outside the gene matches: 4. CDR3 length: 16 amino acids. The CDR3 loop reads CASSLDGTGNNYGYTF. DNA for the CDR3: TGTGCCAGCAGCTTAGACGGGACAGGGAACAACTATGGCTACACCTTC.